This T cell receptor beta chain was profiled in a study of T-cell memory formation after mild COVID-19. In the study overall: For the most part, TCR clusters were specific to one donor.

Germline-derived CDR1 and CDR2 are SGHRS and YFSETQ. The CDR3 runs to 13 residues. Trimming cost V 5 bases and J 2 bases, with 9 bases left between them. The table lists this clonotype with a few counts. Using constant-segment primers, 5'RACE produced TCR alpha and TCR beta cDNA libraries carrying sample barcodes and UMIs. TCRdb itself ran the 5' RACE reads through MiXCR, one entry per CDR3 protein. The table shows approximately 400,000 distinct CDR3 sequences, with 20% to 25% occurring only once. The sequencing input was PBMCs or a T cell subset sorted from them (not recorded which). The receptor's source is an adult woman who had mild COVID-19 (a few samples of this study predate the infection). Cell type and time point are not known. The chain couples TRBV5-1 to TRBJ2-3; D is uncertain. This CDR3 reads CASSRISTDTQYF. The CDR3 bases are TGCGCCAGCAGTCGAATTTCCACAGATACGCAGTATTTT. The variable domain in full, with the rest retrieved from reference TRBV5-1 and TRBJ2-3, is KAGVTQTPRYLIKTRGQQVTLSCSPISGHRSVSWYQQTPGQGLQFLFEYFSETQRNKGNFPGRFSGRQFSNSRSEMNVSTLELGDSALYLCASSRISTDTQYFGPGTRLTVL.